The T cell receptor beta chain under discussion was sequenced for a study of cytomegalovirus exposure and HLA in healthy donors (dated by TCRdb to about 2017). Background on the whole study: An earlier analysis of approximately 640 of the donors reported 250 to 300 Gb of sequence data and roughly 110 million unique TCR beta sequences from 150 million to 200 million T cells. Typing coverage varied by locus: 629-630 donors for A, B, C, DRB1 and DQB1; roughly 520 for DQA1; more than 600 for DPA1; approximately 490 for DPB1. In an earlier analysis of 500 to 650 of the donors, high-throughput TCR beta sequencing was used to judge whether each TCR beta V gene segment behaved as functional or pseudogenic. Among a few hundred genotyped donors of the cohort, an average of about 240,000 unique TCR beta nucleotide sequences were sequenced per donor, approximately 20% of them non-productive. Roughly 300 gigabases of sequencing data and roughly 90 million unique TCR sequences were included in an early release covering 550 to 650 HLA-typed donors. A later analysis re-analyzed previously published TCR beta repertoires from roughly 690 donors and added high-resolution HLA genotyping to study TCR occurrence patterns. Donor age, sex, ethnicity and CMV serostatus were collected together with the repertoire data. About five DR-DQ haplotypes were handled as single units for association and clustering because linkage in the cohort was strong. Of the 350 to 450 genotyped donors, 75% to 85% were placed in the genetic ancestry cluster associated with self-reported Caucasian donors. Rather than drawing on any new phenotypic data, the later analysis identified candidate immune exposures from TCR beta sequences and the way those sequences occurred across donors. Besides the first cohort of around 670 subjects, a separate validation cohort made up of 120 different subjects was used. The study combined high-throughput TCR immunosequencing, statistical association of individual TCRs with disease status, and machine learning to predict cytomegalovirus infection status. The T cell repertoires of some 700 subjects were profiled by immunosequencing and related to cytomegalovirus serostatus. All discovery cohort repertoires had been generated using a single sequencing platform. The study aimed to test whether cataloging public T cell receptors could reveal signatures of past pathogen exposure. Class I and class II HLA loci were covered by the typing at four-digit resolution. Genome-wide SNP genotypes for about three fifths of the roughly 700 donors were used in a later genetic analysis, which treated that subset as a discovery cohort.

Receptors were amplified or captured by the immunoSEQ multiplex PCR assay. For the multiplex PCR, a mixture combining 60 forward primers for TCR Vbeta segments and 13 reverse primers for TCR Jbeta segments was used. Amplification of the CDR3 region of rearranged TCR beta genes was performed with a multiplex PCR assay on genomic DNA. Amplified TCR beta libraries were sequenced as 87-base-pair reads on the Illumina HiSeq System. In the original analysis: A later analysis counted approximately 84 million unique TCR beta chains across the 550 to 700 repertoires, and 9 million to 14 million of these chains were shared by at least two donors. Raw reads were error-corrected and collapsed into unique sequences by a nearest-neighbor algorithm in which closely related sequences were merged to remove PCR and sequencing errors. Alignment of CDR3 sequences to IMGT reference sequences was used to assign V, D and J gene segments. For a sequence to be retained, at least a six-nucleotide match to both a V gene segment and a J gene segment was required. A rearrangement counted as productive if the CDR3 had no stop codons and remained in frame with V and J, and every other rearrangement counted as non-productive. CDR3 was defined according to IMGT convention as the region running from the second conserved V-encoded cysteine to the conserved J-encoded phenylalanine. In an earlier analysis of roughly 580 of the donors, sequences lacking an unambiguous match to a single V gene segment were excluded. In an earlier analysis of approximately 550 of the donors, V segments were called functional above 56.7% productive rearrangements and were called segregating when the between-donor standard deviation exceeded 5%. A statistical classification framework was developed to diagnose cytomegalovirus status using the catalog of TCR beta chain sequences. A later analysis assigned V and J genes by comparing TCR nucleotide sequences with IMGT/GENE-DB human TR gene sequences. The TCRdist pipeline was used in a later analysis to assign CDR3 sequences and most-parsimonious VDJ recombination scenarios. In a later analysis, each TCR beta chain was defined by its CDR3 amino acid sequence together with its V-gene family, and reads without a unique V-gene family were excluded. As a way to deal with suspected cross-contamination and a sequencing artifact, a later analysis dropped hundreds of nucleotide sequences that were highly shared and had low generation probability. For each public chain, a later analysis derived a clonal expansion index from normalized ranks of inferred template counts within each repertoire. A later analysis computed generation probabilities with a VDJ recombination model fitted to out-of-frame rearrangements, and checked the results against IGoR. In a later analysis, TCR-TCR, TCR-HLA and TCR-CMV co-occurrence was scored with hypergeometric tests, and a repertoire-size bias correction was applied to TCR pairs. False discovery rates were estimated in a later analysis by permuting HLA or CMV assignments 20 times. In a later analysis, co-occurring TCRs were grouped with DBSCAN, and TCRdist sequence similarity was added when clustering was performed within HLA-allele-positive subsets. For co-occurrence clustering, repertoires with fewer than 30,000 or more than 120,000 public chains were excluded, along with several repertoires with anomalous nucleotide sharing. Here the immuneACCESS table is served through TCRdb, limited to in-frame sequences with V and J called. Missing clones are a known gap in these copies; in checked studies unresolved V genes cover under half, and the rest lacks a known reason. V and J calls and clone size are those listed in that table; D and trimming were worked out from the DNA. In this sample the table shows fewer than 250,000 clones, about four fifths of which occur a single time. About 6.4% of the sample rests with the top ten.

From cysteine to phenylalanine, the CDR3 is 14 amino acids long. Only the CDR3 portion is preserved as DNA: 42 bases, with reading frame beginning at the first base. Trimming removed 2 bases from V and 1 base from J, leaving 10 bases between the germline ends. In the germline V gene, CDR1 corresponds to SGHRS and CDR2 to YFSETQ. On the study overall, not on this receptor specifically: Some IMGT-functional V segments, including TRBV6-2 and TRBV6-3, could not be distinguished by the 87-base-pair reads and were therefore excluded. According to a later genetic analysis, donors in an Asian-associated ancestry cluster had fewer N-insertions in productive TCRs than the approximately 700-donor mean. Specific HLA alleles were associated with around 18,000 TCR beta sequences at a false discovery rate of 0.05 in a later analysis. In a later analysis, several top co-occurrence clusters were reported to appear linked to parvovirus B19, influenza, CMV and Epstein-Barr virus. Three of the identified cytomegalovirus-associated TCR beta chains were confirmed in vitro to be specific for cytomegalovirus antigens. This cohort had only TCR beta chains sequenced, and the lack of alpha or paired-chain data limited which features could be detected. Because counts were too low, some 17 rarely observed V segments, including chromosome 9 orphons, were excluded from the earlier analysis of several hundred of the donors. HLA typing was unavailable for some donors at each locus, so association tests used only the typed subset. While some public TCRs were present in many individuals, most TCR sequences turned up only very rarely across donors. The authors suggested that the approach could potentially be extended to other disease states and immunological phenotypes. Compared with equally common non-associated chains, HLA-associated TCR beta chains in a later analysis were more clonally expanded and had lower generation probabilities. Immune exposure information for the cohort was limited to CMV serostatus. Linkage disequilibrium might explain the correlated functional status among segregating V segments, but an unknown experimental factor could not be excluded. The classifier was reported to diagnose cytomegalovirus status with high specificity and sensitivity in both the original and validation cohorts. A later analysis found that TCR association rates varied across HLA loci, with DRB1 alleles showing the most associated TCRs and HLA-C alleles the fewest. In an earlier analysis of approximately 590 of the donors, most TCR beta V segments appeared in productive rearrangements about 87% or about 30% of the time, broadly matching IMGT annotations. Assigning TCR associations to individual alleles was difficult when HLA alleles, especially DR and DQ, strongly co-occurred. V-gene and J-gene trimming of TCR beta chains was associated with a missense DCLRE1C variant in a later genetic analysis, and the association was replicated in an independent cohort. The study gave a list of about 160 TCR beta chains associated with cytomegalovirus. A further reported finding was that TCR beta sequences accurately predicted the HLA-A and HLA-B alleles for most subjects in the first cohort. Roughly uniform sequencing depth across donors was assumed in presence/absence analyses, although this assumption may not hold. The sequencing pipeline was judged likely to have produced a cluster of highly shared sequence variants as a technical artifact. A later analysis found that most CMV-associated TCR beta chains appeared HLA-restricted, with HLA associations seemingly driven largely by CMV exposure.

The cohort comprised fewer than 700 healthy bone marrow donors. At the time of sampling, all cohort members were nominally healthy, though unrecorded immune exposures were likely present. The donor tested CMV seropositive, placing the donor among the roughly 300 seropositive members of the cohort. Every donor gave a peripheral blood sample, and the peripheral blood mononuclear cells from that sample were used for TCR beta sequencing. The Qiagen DNeasy Blood Extraction Kit was used to extract genomic DNA from the blood cell samples. This clone occurred once. Which antigen it targets is not known. One base away there is no much larger clone; base qualities are not given.

Sequencing was carried out using PBMCs. This sequence uses TRBV5-1 and TRBJ2-7; the D region possibly corresponds to TRBD2 (6 bases align). The sequence was obtained from a middle-aged man in good health and CMV-seropositive. The base sequence is TGCGCCAGCAGCTTCTTGGGGGGTTCCTACGAGCAGTACTTC. This translates into CASSFLGGSYEQYF.